A single T cell receptor (beta chain) is shown here with its context. Its antigen is not identified. Profiling relied on immunoSEQ multiplex PCR, and the TCRdb table lists in-frame clones only, not all of them. The sample carries more than 85,000 clones, about 88% recorded once. This sample was included in a study of T cell responses to AZD1222 COVID-19 vaccine. General study results and limits: Spike-specific TCR breadth and depth grew following two AZD1222 doses. Repertoire sampling happened only post peak T cell response.

V lost 6 bases to trimming and J lost 4 bases, with 10 bases between them. CDR1 and CDR2 (germline): WNHNN, SYGVQD (reference sequence). The CDR3 consists of 13 residues. This clonotype was obtained from an adult in good health. Source: peripheral blood, taken on day 0 of AZD1222 vaccination. V is TRBV10-1 and J is TRBJ2-1; perhaps TRBD1 as D (6 bases). CDR3 residues: CASSRQEYNEQFF. The CDR3 DNA sequence: TGCGCCAGCAGCAGACAGGAATACAATGAGCAGTTCTTC.